The TCR beta chain under discussion was sequenced for a study of CD8+ T cells in alopecia areata. Study-level background: Graft recipients were roughly 7-10-week-old female C3H/HeJ mice, and donor skin originated from approximately 6-12-month-old C3H/HeJ mice with spontaneous alopecia.

About this clone itself: The gene symbols are mouse symbols. The read terminates 4 residues ahead of where the CDR3 ends, so the germline J gene completes it.

Extraction of RNA preceded its reverse transcription into cDNA, which served as the sequencing template. Produced via immunoSEQ multiplex PCR; TCRdb's table is partial and in-frame only. Altogether around 110,000 clones were found in the sample, and no singletons occur. The V end lost 4 bases, the J end lost 4 bases, and 8 bases lay between the germline ends. This CDR3 spans 12 amino acids. The V gene's germline CDR1 is FNHDT and CDR2 SITEND (reference sequence). The source is a C3H/HeJ mouse with alopecia areata. The strain's MHC type: H2-k. The chain is built from TRBV19 and TRBJ1-1; D perhaps matches TRBD1 (5 bases). Sequencing was carried out using lesional skin. This CDR3 reads CASSGQGTEVFF. CDR3 DNA, as far as it was read: TGTGCCAGCAGTGGTCAGGGCACA.